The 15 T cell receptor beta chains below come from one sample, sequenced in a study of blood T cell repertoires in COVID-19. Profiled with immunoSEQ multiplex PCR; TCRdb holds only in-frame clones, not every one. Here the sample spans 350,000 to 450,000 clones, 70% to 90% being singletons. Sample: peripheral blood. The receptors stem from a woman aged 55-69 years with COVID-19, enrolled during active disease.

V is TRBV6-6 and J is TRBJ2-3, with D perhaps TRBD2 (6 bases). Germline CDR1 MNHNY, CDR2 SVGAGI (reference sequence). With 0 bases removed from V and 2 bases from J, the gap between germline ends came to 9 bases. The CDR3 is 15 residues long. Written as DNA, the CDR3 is TGTGCCAGCAGTTACTCTGGCGGGGCCACAGATACGCAGTATTTT. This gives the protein CASSYSGGATDTQYF.

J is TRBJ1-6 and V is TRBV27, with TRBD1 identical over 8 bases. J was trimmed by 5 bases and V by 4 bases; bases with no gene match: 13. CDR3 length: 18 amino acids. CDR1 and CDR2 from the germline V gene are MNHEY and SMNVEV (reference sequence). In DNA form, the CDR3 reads TGTGCCAGCAGTTCACCAACCCTGGACAGGGCCGATAATTCACCCCTCCACTTT. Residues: CASSSPTLDRADNSPLHF.

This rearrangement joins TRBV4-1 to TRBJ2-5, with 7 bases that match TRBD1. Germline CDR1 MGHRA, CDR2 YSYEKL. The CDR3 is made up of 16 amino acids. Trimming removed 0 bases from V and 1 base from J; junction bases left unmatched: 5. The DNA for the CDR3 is TGCGCCAGCAGCCAAGATCCTGGGACAGCCCAAGAGACCCAGTACTTC. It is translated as CASSQDPGTAQETQYF.

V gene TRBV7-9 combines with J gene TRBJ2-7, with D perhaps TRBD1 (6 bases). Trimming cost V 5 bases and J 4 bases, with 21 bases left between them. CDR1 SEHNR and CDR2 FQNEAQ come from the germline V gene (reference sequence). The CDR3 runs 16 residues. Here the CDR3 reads CASSVLQGYDTYEQYF. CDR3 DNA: TGTGCCAGCAGCGTACTCCAGGGGTACGATACTTACGAGCAGTACTTC.

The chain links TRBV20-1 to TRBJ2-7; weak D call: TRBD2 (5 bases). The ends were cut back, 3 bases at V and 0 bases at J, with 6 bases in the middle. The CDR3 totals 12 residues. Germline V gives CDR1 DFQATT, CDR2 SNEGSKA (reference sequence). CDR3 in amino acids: CSASAGSYEQYF. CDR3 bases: TGCAGTGCTAGTGCGGGCTCCTACGAGCAGTACTTC.

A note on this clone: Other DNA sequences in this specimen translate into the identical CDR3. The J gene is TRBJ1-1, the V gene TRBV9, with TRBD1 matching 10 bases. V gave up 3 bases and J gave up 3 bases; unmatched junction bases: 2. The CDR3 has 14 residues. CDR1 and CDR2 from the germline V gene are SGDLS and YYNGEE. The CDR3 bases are TGTGCCAGCAGCGCTGGGACAGGGGACACTGAAGCTTTCTTT. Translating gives CASSAGTGDTEAFF.

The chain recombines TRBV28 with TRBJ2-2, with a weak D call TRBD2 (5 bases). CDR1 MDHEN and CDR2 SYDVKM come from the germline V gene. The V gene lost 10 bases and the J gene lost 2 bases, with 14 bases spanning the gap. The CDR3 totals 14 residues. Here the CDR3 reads CATTRLLNTGELFF. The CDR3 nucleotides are TGTGCCACCACGAGACTACTAAACACCGGGGAGCTGTTTTTT.

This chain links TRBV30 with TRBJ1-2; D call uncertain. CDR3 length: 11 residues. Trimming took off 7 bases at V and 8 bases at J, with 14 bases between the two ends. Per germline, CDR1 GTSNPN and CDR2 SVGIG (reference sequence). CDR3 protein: CASIWAGGYTF. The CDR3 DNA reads TGTGCCTCGATTTGGGCGGGCGGCTACACCTTC.

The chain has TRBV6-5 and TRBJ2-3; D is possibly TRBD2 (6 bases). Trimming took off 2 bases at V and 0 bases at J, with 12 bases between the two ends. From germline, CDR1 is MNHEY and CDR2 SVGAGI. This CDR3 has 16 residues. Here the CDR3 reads CASSYLGLTSTDTQYF. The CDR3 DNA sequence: TGTGCCAGCAGTTACCTGGGACTTACCAGCACAGATACGCAGTATTTT.

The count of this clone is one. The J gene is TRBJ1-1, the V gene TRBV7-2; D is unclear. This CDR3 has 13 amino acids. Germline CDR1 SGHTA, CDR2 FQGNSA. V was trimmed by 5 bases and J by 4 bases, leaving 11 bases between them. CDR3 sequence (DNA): TGTGCCAGCAGCATCTCCACTGGCACTGAAGCTTTCTTT. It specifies CASSISTGTEAFF. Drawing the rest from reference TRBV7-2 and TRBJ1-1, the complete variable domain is GAGVSQSPSNKVTEKGKDVELRCDPISGHTALYWYRQSLGQGLEFLIYFQGNSAPDKSGLPSDRFSAERTGGSVSTLTIQRTQQEDSAVYLCASSISTGTEAFFGQGTRLTVV.

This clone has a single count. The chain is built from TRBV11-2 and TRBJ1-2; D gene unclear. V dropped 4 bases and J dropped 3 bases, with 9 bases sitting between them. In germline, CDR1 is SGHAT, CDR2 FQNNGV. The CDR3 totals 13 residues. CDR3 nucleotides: TGTGCCAGCAGCTCGGGTTTAGACTATGGCTACACCTTC. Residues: CASSSGLDYGYTF.

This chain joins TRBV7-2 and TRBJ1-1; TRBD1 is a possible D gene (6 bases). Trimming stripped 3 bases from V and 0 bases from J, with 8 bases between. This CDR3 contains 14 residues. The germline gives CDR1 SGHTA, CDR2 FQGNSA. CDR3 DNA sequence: TGTGCCAGCAGCTTGGGGACATTGAACACTGAAGCTTTCTTT. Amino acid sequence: CASSLGTLNTEAFF.

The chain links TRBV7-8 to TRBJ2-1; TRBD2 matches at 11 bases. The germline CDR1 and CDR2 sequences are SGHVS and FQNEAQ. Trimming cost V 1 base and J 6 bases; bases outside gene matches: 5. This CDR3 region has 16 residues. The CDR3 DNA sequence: TGTGCCAGCAGCTTAGGATATAGCGGGGGGGCCAATGAGCAGTTCTTC. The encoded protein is CASSLGYSGGANEQFF.

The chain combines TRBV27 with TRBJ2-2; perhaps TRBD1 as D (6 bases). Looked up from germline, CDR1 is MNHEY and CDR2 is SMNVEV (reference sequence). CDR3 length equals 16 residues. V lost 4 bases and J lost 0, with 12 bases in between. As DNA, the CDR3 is TGTGCCAGCAGTTCGGGACAAACCCCGAACACCGGGGAGCTGTTTTTT. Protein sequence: CASSSGQTPNTGELFF.

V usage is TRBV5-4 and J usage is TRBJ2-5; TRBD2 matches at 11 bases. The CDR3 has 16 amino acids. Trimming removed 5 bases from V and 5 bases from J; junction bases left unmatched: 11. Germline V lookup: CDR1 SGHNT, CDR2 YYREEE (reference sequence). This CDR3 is CASRPTSGGRRETQYF. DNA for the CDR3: TGTGCCAGCAGACCTACTAGCGGGGGCCGCCGGGAGACCCAGTACTTC.